Sequencing of this TCR beta chain was carried out in a study of T cells in Graves' hyperthyroidism and ophthalmopathy. This clonotype was seen more than once but under ten times. Trimming left V 7 bases short and J 1 base short, with 11 bases between. This CDR3 comprises 14 residues. Germline V lookup: CDR1 MNHEY, CDR2 SMNVEV (reference sequence). TCR beta CDR3 sequences were amplified from RNA transcripts. Researchers ran a first-round RT-PCR on the TCR CDR3 using the HTBI primer set. TCRdb called the multiplex PCR reads again in MiXCR, with one record for every CDR3 protein. In the table there are more than 550,000 distinct CDR3 sequences, approximately 19% of which are singletons.

The TCR was taken from a woman in her fifties or sixties with Graves' hyperthyroidism that later progressed to Graves' ophthalmopathy. The sequenced material came from blood. This chain connects TRBV27 to TRBJ1-5; D unresolved. DNA for the CDR3: TGTGCCAGCACCTCGGCGGGGAGCAATCAGCCCCAGCATTTT. Protein product: CASTSAGSNQPQHF.